A selection of T cell receptor beta chains follows, all from one sample in a study of blood T cell repertoires in COVID-19. Sequencing used immunoSEQ multiplex PCR; TCRdb keeps in-frame clones, though not all of them. The table lists about 45,000 clones, 90% of them singletons. Sequencing input: peripheral blood. These receptors all come from a human donor in a cohort sampled during active COVID-19. The CDR3 runs from the conserved cysteine through the conserved F or W. The order of the fields is CDR3 length, clone size, D gene, J gene, V gene, CDR3 DNA, CDR3 protein. A D gene is named only where the DNA matches it firmly. Only some rows state a clone size, as once, few, many or a class for expanded clones.

cdr3_length: 15
clone_size: once
d_call: TRBD2
j_call: TRBJ2-1
v_call: TRBV6-2/TRBV6-3
cdr3_nt: TGTGCCAGCAGTTACCCAGGGACTAGCGGGGGCCCGCAGTTCTTC
cdr3_aa: CASSYPGTSGGPQFF

cdr3_length: 13
clone_size: .
d_call: TRBD1
j_call: TRBJ2-7
v_call: TRBV19
cdr3_nt: TGTGCCAGTTCGGGACAGGGGGCGCCCGAGCAGTACTTC
cdr3_aa: CASSGQGAPEQYF

cdr3_length: 17
clone_size: once
d_call: TRBD2
j_call: TRBJ2-3
v_call: TRBV19
cdr3_nt: TGTGCCAGTAGTATTTCGGCTACTAGCGGGGGCACAGATACGCAGTATTTT
cdr3_aa: CASSISATSGGTDTQYF

cdr3_length: 11
clone_size: .
d_call: .
j_call: TRBJ1-1
v_call: TRBV29-1
cdr3_nt: TGCAGCGTTAGAGGCGGCACTGAAGCTTTCTTT
cdr3_aa: CSVRGGTEAFF

cdr3_length: 11
clone_size: .
d_call: .
j_call: TRBJ2-5
v_call: TRBV3-1/TRBV3-2
cdr3_nt: TGTGCCAGCAGCAGGGGCGGGACCCAGTACTTC
cdr3_aa: CASSRGGTQYF

cdr3_length: 16
clone_size: .
d_call: .
j_call: TRBJ2-2
v_call: TRBV7-9
cdr3_nt: TGTGCCAGCAGCGCAGAGGCACAGGGTTACACCGGGGAGCTGTTTTTT
cdr3_aa: CASSAEAQGYTGELFF

cdr3_length: 14
clone_size: .
d_call: TRBD1
j_call: TRBJ2-7
v_call: TRBV28
cdr3_nt: TGTGCCAGCGGATTAGGGACAGGGATTGGCGAGCAGTACTTC
cdr3_aa: CASGLGTGIGEQYF

cdr3_length: 15
clone_size: .
d_call: TRBD1
j_call: TRBJ1-2
v_call: TRBV10-3
cdr3_nt: TGTGCCATCAGTCAACCGACAGGGGGCACTCAGGGCTACACCTTC
cdr3_aa: CAISQPTGGTQGYTF

cdr3_length: 17
clone_size: .
d_call: TRBD2
j_call: TRBJ2-1
v_call: TRBV3-1/TRBV3-2
cdr3_nt: TGTGCCAGCAGACATGGACTAGCGGGTCACTCCTACAATGAGCAGTTCTTC
cdr3_aa: CASRHGLAGHSYNEQFF

cdr3_length: 15
clone_size: .
d_call: TRBD2
j_call: TRBJ2-7
v_call: TRBV15
cdr3_nt: TGTGCCACCAGCTTGCCCGGCGGGAGGATATACGAGCAGTACTTC
cdr3_aa: CATSLPGGRIYEQYF

cdr3_length: 15
clone_size: .
d_call: TRBD1
j_call: TRBJ2-1
v_call: TRBV12-5
cdr3_nt: TGTGCTAGTGGCTGGGGGACAGGGGGCTCCAATGAGCAGTTCTTC
cdr3_aa: CASGWGTGGSNEQFF